The 5 T cell receptor beta chains listed next were all sequenced from one sample in a study of neurological immune-mediated disorders. TCRdb analysed the 5' RACE reads with MiXCR anew, one entry per CDR3 protein. This sample carries about 70,000 distinct CDR3 sequences, 3% to 4% of them seen once, and the ten largest clones take about 5.5%. The sample taken for sequencing was PBMCs. These TCRs come from a woman between 45 and 65 years old with multiple sclerosis.

This clonotype occurred many times. V is TRBV5-4 and J is TRBJ2-1; 8 bases are shared with TRBD2. CDR1 and CDR2 (germline): SGHNT, YYREEE (reference sequence). This CDR3 spans 16 amino acids. V lost 1 base and J lost 0; bases outside the gene matches: 3. The CDR3, as DNA: TGTGCCAGCAGCTTGACTAGCGGTTACTCCTACAATGAGCAGTTCTTC. Its protein product is CASSLTSGYSYNEQFF.

This clonotype was seen ten or more times. The chain combines TRBV5-1 with TRBJ2-2; D not certain. CDR1 is SGHRS, CDR2 YFSETQ, per germline. V was cut by 3 bases and J by 5 bases, with 5 bases left in between. The CDR3 length is 12 residues. The CDR3 bases are TGCGCCAGCAGCTCCAGAACCGGGGAGCTGTTTTTT. As protein: CASSSRTGELFF. The entire variable domain, with the rest obtained from reference TRBV5-1 and TRBJ2-2, is as follows: KAGVTQTPRYLIKTRGQQVTLSCSPISGHRSVSWYQQTPGQGLQFLFEYFSETQRNKGNFPGRFSGRQFSNSRSEMNVSTLELGDSALYLCASSSRTGELFFGEGSRLTVL.

The sample holds many counts of this clonotype. J is TRBJ2-1 and V is TRBV27; 14 bases align to TRBD2. Losses at the gene ends were 7 bases for V and 6 bases for J; bases not matched to a gene: 11. The germline V gene has CDR1 MNHEY and CDR2 SMNVEV (reference sequence). There are 17 residues in the CDR3. CDR3 region: CASTRLAGGPFLNEQFF. In DNA form, the CDR3 reads TGTGCCAGCACCAGACTAGCGGGAGGGCCCTTTCTCAATGAGCAGTTCTTC.

This clonotype has at least ten counts. The chain couples TRBV4-3 to TRBJ1-2; no definite D call. From germline, CDR1 is LGHNA and CDR2 YSLEER. This CDR3 is built from 14 residues. V was trimmed by 2 bases and J by 7 bases, leaving 14 bases between them. The CDR3 is CASSQSSPASGYTF. As DNA, the CDR3 is TGCGCCAGCAGCCAATCATCGCCGGCGTCTGGCTACACCTTC.

This clonotype was seen many times. This chain connects TRBV20-1 to TRBJ2-7; tentative D call: TRBD2 (6 bases). V lost 5 bases to trimming and J lost 5 bases, with 19 bases between them. The CDR3 length is 14 residues. CDR1 is DFQATT, CDR2 SNEGSKA, per germline (reference sequence). The CDR3: CSASPPGVMNEQYF. The CDR3 bases are TGCAGTGCTTCCCCTCCGGGAGTAATGAACGAGCAGTACTTC.